In this sample, the clone carrying this TCR beta chain turned up once. The target antigen is unknown. One entry per CDR3 protein, called by TCRdb with MiXCR from the 5' RACE reads. The profile covers some 730,000 distinct CDR3 sequences, with around a sixth appearing a single time and around 12% taken by the ten largest. CDR1 and CDR2 from the germline V gene are DFQATT and SNEGSKA (reference sequence). The CDR3 extends over 16 amino acids. V dropped 2 bases and J dropped 7 bases, with 18 bases sitting between them. This specimen belongs to a study of identical twins. Findings and limits, study-wide: Out-of-frame alpha sequences shared by twins showed excess low generation probability.

These records were also assigned to another study, of T cells expressing NK-cell markers. Turning to that study: Most of the eight sequenced donors were HCMV-seropositive; one was seronegative.

Sequenced: PBMCs. The V and J genes are TRBV20-1 and TRBJ1-6; tentatively, D is TRBD1 (5 bases). This receptor was identified in a woman under 30 in good health. The CDR3 DNA reads as TGCAGTGCTAGAAGGGACGGGCAGCTCTTAAATTCACCCCTCCACTTT. Its translation is CSARRDGQLLNSPLHF.